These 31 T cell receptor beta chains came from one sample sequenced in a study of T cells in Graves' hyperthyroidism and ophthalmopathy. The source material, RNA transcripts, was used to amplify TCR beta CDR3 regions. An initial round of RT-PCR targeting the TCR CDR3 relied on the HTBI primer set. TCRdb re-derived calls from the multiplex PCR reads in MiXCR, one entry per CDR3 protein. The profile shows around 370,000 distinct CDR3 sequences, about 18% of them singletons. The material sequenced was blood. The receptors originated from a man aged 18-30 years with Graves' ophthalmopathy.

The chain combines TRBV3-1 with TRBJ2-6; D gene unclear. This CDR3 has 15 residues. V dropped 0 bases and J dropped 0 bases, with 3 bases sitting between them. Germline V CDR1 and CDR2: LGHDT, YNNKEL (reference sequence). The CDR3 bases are TGTGCCAGCAGCCAAGATCTCTCTGGGGCCAACGTCCTGACTTTC. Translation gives CASSQDLSGANVLTF. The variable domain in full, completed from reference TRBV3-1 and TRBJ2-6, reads DTAVSQTPKYLVTQMGNDKSIKCEQNLGHDTMYWYKQDSKKFLKIMFSYNNKELIINETVPNRFSPKSPDKAHLNLHINSLELGDSAVYFCASSQDLSGANVLTFGAGSRLTVL.

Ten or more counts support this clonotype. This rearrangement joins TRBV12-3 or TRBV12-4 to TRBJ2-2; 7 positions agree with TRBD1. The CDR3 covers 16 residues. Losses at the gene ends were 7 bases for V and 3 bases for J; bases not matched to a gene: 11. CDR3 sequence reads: CASTLHVQGYTGELFF. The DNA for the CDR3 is TGTGCCAGCACCCTTCACGTACAGGGGTACACCGGGGAGCTGTTTTTT.

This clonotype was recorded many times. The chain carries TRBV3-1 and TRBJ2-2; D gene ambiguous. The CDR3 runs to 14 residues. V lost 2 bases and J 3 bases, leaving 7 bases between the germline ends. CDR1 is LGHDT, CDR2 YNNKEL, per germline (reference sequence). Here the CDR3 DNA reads TGTGCCAGCAGCCAAATTAGGGACACCGGGGAGCTGTTTTTT. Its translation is CASSQIRDTGELFF.

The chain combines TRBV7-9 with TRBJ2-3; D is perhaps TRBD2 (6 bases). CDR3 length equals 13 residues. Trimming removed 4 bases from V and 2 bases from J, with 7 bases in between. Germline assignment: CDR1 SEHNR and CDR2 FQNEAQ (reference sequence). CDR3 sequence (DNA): TGTGCCAGCAGCTGGGGACTCACAGATACGCAGTATTTT. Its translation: CASSWGLTDTQYF.

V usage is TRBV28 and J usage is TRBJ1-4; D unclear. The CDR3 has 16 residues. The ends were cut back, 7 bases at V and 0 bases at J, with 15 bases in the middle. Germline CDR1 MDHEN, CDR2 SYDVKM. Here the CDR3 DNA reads TGTGCCAGCAAGACCCCTAGAGGTGCAACTAATGAAAAACTGTTTTTT. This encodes CASKTPRGATNEKLFF.

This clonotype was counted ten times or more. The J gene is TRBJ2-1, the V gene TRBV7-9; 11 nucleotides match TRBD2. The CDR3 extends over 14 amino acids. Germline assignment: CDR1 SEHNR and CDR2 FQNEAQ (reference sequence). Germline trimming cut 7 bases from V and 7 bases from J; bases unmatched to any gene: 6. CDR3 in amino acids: CASTFLAGGNEQFF. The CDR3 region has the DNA TGTGCCAGCACTTTTCTAGCGGGGGGTAATGAGCAGTTCTTC.

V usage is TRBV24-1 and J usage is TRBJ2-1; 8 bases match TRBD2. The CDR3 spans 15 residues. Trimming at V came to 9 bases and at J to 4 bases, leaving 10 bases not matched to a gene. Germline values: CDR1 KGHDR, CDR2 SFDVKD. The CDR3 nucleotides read TGTGCCACCGCGCCGGTGGCGGGGGGATACAATGAGCAGTTCTTC. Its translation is CATAPVAGGYNEQFF.

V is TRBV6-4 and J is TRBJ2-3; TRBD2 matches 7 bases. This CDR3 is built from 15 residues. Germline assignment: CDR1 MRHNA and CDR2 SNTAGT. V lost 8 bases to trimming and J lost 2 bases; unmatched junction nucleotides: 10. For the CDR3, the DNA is TGTGCCAGCTCTACCCTAGCGGAGCTCACAGATACGCAGTATTTT. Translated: CASSTLAELTDTQYF.

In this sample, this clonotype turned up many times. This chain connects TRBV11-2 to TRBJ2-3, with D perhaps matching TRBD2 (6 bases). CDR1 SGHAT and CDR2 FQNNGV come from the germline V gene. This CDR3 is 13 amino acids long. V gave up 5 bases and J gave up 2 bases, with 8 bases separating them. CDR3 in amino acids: CASSRTITDTQYF. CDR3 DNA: TGTGCCAGCAGCCGGACTATCACAGATACGCAGTATTTT.

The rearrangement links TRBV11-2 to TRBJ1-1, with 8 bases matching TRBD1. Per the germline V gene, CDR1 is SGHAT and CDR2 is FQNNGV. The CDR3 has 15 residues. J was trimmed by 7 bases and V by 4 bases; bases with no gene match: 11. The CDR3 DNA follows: TGTGCCAGCAGCTACCGGACAGGGCAACGAAATGAAGCTTTCTTT. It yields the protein CASSYRTGQRNEAFF.

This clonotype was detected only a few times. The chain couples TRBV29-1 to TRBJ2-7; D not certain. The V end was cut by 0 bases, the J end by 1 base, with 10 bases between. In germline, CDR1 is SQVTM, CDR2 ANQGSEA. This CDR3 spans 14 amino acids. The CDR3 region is CSVEDPVGSYEQYF. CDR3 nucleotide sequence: TGCAGCGTTGAAGATCCGGTCGGGTCCTACGAGCAGTACTTC.

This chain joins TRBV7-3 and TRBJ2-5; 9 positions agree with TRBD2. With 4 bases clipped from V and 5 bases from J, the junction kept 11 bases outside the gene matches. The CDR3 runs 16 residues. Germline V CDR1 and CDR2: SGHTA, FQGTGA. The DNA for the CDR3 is TGTGCCAGCAGCTCAGCCCCGCGCGGGGGGGGGGAGACCCAGTACTTC. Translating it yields CASSSAPRGGGETQYF.

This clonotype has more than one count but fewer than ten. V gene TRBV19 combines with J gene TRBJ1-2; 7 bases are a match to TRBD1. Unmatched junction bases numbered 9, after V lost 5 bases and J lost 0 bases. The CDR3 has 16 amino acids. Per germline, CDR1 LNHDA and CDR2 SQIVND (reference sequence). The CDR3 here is CASSAKTGAANYGYTF. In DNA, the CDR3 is TGTGCCAGTAGTGCAAAAACAGGGGCGGCTAACTATGGCTACACCTTC.

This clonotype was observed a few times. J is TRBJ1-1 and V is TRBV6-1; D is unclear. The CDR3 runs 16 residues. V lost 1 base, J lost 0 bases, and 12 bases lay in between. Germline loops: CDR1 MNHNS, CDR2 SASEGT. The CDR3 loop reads CASSEDGGFMNTEAFF. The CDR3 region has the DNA TGTGCCAGCAGTGAAGACGGCGGATTCATGAACACTGAAGCTTTCTTT.

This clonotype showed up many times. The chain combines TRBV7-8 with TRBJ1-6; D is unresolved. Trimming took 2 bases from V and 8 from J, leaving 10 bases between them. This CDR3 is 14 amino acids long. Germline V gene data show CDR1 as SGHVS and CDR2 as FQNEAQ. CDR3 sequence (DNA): TGTGCCAGCAGCTTAAGGGAGGCCTATTCACCCCTCCACTTT. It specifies CASSLREAYSPLHF. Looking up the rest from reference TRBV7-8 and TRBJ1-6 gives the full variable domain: GAGVSQSPRYKVAKRGQDVALRCDPISGHVSLFWYQQALGQGPEFLTYFQNEAQLDKSGLPSDRFFAERPEGSVSTLKIQRTQQEDSAVYLCASSLREAYSPLHFGNGTRLTVT.

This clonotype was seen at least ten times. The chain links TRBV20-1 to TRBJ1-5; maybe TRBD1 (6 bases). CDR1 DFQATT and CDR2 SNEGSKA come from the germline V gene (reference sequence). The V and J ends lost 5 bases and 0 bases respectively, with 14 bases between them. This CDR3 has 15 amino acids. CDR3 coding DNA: TGCAGTGCTTACAGGGACGGCTATAGCAATCAGCCCCAGCATTTT. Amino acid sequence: CSAYRDGYSNQPQHF.

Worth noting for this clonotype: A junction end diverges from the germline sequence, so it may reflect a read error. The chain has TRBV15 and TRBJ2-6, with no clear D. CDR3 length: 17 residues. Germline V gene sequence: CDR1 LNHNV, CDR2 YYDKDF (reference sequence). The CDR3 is CTTSRDQSVSGANVLTF. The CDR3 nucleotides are TGTACCACCAGCAGAGATCAATCGGTCTCTGGGGCCAACGTCCTGACTTTC.

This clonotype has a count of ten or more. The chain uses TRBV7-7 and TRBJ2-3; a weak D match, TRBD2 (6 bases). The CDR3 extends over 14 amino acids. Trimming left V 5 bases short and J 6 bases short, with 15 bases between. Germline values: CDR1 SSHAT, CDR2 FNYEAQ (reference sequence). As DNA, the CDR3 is TGTGCCAGCAGCCTGACCCCGGGGGTGGATACGCAGTATTTT. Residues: CASSLTPGVDTQYF.

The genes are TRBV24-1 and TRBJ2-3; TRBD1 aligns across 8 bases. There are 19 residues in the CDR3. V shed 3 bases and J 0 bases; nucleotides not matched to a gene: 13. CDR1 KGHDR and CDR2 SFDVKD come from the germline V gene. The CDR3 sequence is CATSDRIQGARISTDTQYF. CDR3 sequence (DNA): TGTGCCACCAGTGATAGGATCCAGGGGGCGCGAATAAGCACAGATACGCAGTATTTT.

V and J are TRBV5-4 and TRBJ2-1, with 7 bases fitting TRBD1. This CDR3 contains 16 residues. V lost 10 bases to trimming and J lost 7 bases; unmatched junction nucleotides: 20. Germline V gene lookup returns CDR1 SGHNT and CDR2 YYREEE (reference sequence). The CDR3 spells CAFSFPGLARGNEQFF. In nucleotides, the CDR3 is TGTGCCTTCAGCTTCCCCGGATTAGCCAGGGGGAATGAGCAGTTCTTC.

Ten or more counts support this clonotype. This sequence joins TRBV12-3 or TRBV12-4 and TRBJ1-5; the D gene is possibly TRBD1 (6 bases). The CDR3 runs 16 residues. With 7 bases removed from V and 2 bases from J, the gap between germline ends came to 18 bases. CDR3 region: CASTHQQGRGNQPQHF. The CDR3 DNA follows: TGTGCCAGCACCCACCAACAGGGTAGGGGCAATCAGCCCCAGCATTTT.

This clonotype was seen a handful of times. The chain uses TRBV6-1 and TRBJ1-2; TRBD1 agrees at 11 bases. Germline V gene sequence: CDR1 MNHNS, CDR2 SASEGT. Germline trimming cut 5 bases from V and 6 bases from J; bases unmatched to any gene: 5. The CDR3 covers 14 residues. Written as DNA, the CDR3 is TGTGCCAGCAGTTGGACAGGGGGCGCGGATGGCTACACCTTC. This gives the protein CASSWTGGADGYTF.

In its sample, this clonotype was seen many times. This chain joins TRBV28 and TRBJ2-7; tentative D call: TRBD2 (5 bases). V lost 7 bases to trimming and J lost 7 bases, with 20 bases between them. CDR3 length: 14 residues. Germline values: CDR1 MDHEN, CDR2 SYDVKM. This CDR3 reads CASTQEGFGDEQYF. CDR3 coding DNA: TGTGCCAGCACCCAAGAGGGTTTTGGGGATGAGCAGTACTTC.

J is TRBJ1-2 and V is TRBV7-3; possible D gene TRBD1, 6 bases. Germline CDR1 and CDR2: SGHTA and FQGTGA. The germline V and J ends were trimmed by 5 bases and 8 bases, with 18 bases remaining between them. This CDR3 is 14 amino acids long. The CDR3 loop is CASSKGHSQYGYTF. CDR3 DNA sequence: TGTGCCAGCAGCAAGGGACACTCTCAGTACGGCTACACCTTC.

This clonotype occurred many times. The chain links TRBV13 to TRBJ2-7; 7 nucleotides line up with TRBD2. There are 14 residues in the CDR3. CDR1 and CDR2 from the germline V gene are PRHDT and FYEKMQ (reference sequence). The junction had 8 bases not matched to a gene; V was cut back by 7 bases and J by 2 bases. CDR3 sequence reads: CASTSTRGAYEQYF. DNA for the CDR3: TGTGCCAGCACCTCGACTCGGGGGGCCTACGAGCAGTACTTC.

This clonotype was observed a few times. The CDR3 here is CASSYSERETQYF. DNA of the CDR3: TGTGCCAGCAGTTACTCAGAGCGGGAGACCCAGTACTTC. The J gene is TRBJ2-5, the V gene TRBV6-2 or TRBV6-3; D may be TRBD2 (5 bases). The CDR3 runs to 13 residues. Germline assignment: CDR1 MNHEY and CDR2 SVGEGT. V was trimmed by 0 bases and J by 5 bases, leaving 7 bases between them.

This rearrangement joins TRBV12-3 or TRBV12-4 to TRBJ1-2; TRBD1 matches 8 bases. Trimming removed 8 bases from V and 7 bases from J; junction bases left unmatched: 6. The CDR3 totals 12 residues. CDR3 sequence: CASSGQGFGYTF. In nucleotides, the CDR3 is TGTGCCAGCTCAGGACAGGGATTTGGCTACACCTTC.

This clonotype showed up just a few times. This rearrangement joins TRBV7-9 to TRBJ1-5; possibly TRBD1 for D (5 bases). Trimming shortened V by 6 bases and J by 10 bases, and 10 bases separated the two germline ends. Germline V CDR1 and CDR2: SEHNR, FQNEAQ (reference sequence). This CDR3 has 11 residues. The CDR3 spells CASRNTGPQHF. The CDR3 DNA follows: TGTGCCAGCAGGAATACAGGCCCCCAGCATTTT.

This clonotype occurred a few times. CDR3 DNA sequence: TGTGCCAGCAGCGCCCACCGGGACAGGGGAAACACCGGGGAGCTGTTTTTT. Amino acid sequence: CASSAHRDRGNTGELFF. The V call is TRBV2, the J call TRBJ2-2, with 10 bases identical to TRBD1. The germline CDR1 and CDR2 sequences are SNHLY and FYNNEI. The CDR3 consists of 17 residues. The junction had 9 bases not matched to a gene; V was cut back by 6 bases and J by 2 bases. Based on the CDR3 plus reference TRBV2 and TRBJ2-2, the full variable domain is EPEVTQTPSHQVTQMGQEVILRCVPISNHLYFYWYRQILGQKVEFLVSFYNNEISEKSEIFDDQFSVERPDGSNFTLKIRSTKLEDSAMYFCASSAHRDRGNTGELFFGEGSRLTVL.

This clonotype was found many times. Written as DNA, the CDR3 is TGTGCCAGCAGTTTAGCGCTCAGGACGGACACTGAAGCTTTCTTT. Its translation is CASSLALRTDTEAFF. The rearrangement joins TRBV12-3 or TRBV12-4 to TRBJ1-1; D is unresolved. The length of the CDR3 is 15 residues. V lost 0 bases, J lost 3 bases, and 11 bases lay in between.

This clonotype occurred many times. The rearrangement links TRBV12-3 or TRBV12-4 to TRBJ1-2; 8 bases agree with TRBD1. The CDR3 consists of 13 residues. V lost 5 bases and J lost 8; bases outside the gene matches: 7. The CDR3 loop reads CASSPTGVGGYTF. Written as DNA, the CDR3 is TGTGCCAGCAGTCCGACAGGGGTGGGGGGCTACACCTTC.